The 9 T cell receptor beta chains given below trace back to one sample, sequenced in a study of T cell responses to AZD1222 COVID-19 vaccine (dated by TCRdb to about 2021). The time point label on this specimen signifies: baseline before first vaccination. Libraries were built with the immunoSEQ multiplex PCR assay. TCRdb retrieved this table from immuneACCESS and kept in-frame rearrangements only. Not all clones are present; in checked studies, unresolved V genes account for under half, and no reason is known for the remainder. The sample table holds 100,000 or so clones, of which 90% were seen once. 1.3% of the sample lies in the top ten. The sequencing here drew on peripheral blood, taken on day 0 of AZD1222 vaccination. Receptors were obtained from an adult in good health.

In this sample, this clone turned up once. V and J are TRBV7-6 and TRBJ2-5, with D perhaps TRBD2 (6 bases). V was trimmed by 1 base and J by 5 bases, leaving 14 bases between them. Germline values: CDR1 SGHVS, CDR2 FNYEAQ. The CDR3 has 15 residues. The DNA of the CDR3 is TGTGCCAGCAGCTTAGAGGGGTCGGGGAGGGAGACCCAGTACTTC. Translation: CASSLEGSGRETQYF. Full variable domain (rest looked up from reference TRBV7-6 and TRBJ2-5): GAGVSQSPRYKVTKRGQDVALRCDPISGHVSLYWYRQALGQGPEFLTYFNYEAQQDKSGLPNDRFSAERPEGSISTLTIQRTEQRDSAMYRCASSLEGSGRETQYFGPGTRLLVL.

The chain uses TRBV5-1 and TRBJ2-3; D is unresolved. This CDR3 spans 14 amino acids. Looked up from germline, CDR1 is SGHRS and CDR2 is YFSETQ. V dropped 2 bases and J dropped 0 bases, with 7 bases sitting between them. The CDR3 here is CASSLQTSTDTQYF. The CDR3, as DNA: TGCGCCAGCAGCTTACAAACTAGCACAGATACGCAGTATTTT.

The V gene is TRBV7-9, the J gene TRBJ1-2, with no clear D. V lost 4 bases, J lost 4 bases, and 10 bases lay in between. CDR1 and CDR2 from the germline V gene are SEHNR and FQNEAQ (reference sequence). This CDR3 contains 13 residues. In nucleotides, the CDR3 is TGTGCCAGCAGCTGGGAGTCAAGCTATGGCTACACCTTC. Protein: CASSWESSYGYTF.

The V gene is TRBV5-1, the J gene TRBJ1-1, with TRBD1 as a possible D gene (5 bases). The V gene lost 0 bases and the J gene lost 1 base, with 7 bases spanning the gap. The CDR3 sequence is 14 residues long. Germline lookup yields CDR1 SGHRS and CDR2 YFSETQ. For the CDR3, the DNA is TGCGCCAGCAGCTTGGCGCAGGGGAACACTGAAGCTTTCTTT. It encodes CASSLAQGNTEAFF.

The chain links TRBV28 to TRBJ1-1, with no clear D. The CDR3 contains 15 residues. Germline CDR1 MDHEN, CDR2 SYDVKM. The V and J ends lost 6 bases and 2 bases respectively, with 16 bases between them. DNA for the CDR3: TGTGCCAGCAGCCTATTAATGGAGGTAAACACTGAAGCTTTCTTT. Translating gives CASSLLMEVNTEAFF. Combining the CDR3 with reference TRBV28 and TRBJ1-1 gives the whole variable domain DVKVTQSSRYLVKRTGEKVFLECVQDMDHENMFWYRQDPGLGLRLIYFSYDVKMKEKGDIPEGYSVSREKKERFSLILESASTNQTSMYLCASSLLMEVNTEAFFGQGTRLTVV.

CDR3 residues: CASSYSGTGGTQYF. Here the CDR3 DNA reads TGTGCCAGCAGTTACTCAGGGACAGGGGGGACCCAGTACTTC. The chain carries TRBV6-5 and TRBJ2-5; the match to TRBD1 covers 11 bases. The junction had 1 base not matched to a gene; V was cut back by 0 bases and J by 7 bases. The CDR3 loop spans 14 amino acids. Germline V gene sequence: CDR1 MNHEY, CDR2 SVGAGI.

V and J are TRBV28 and TRBJ2-7; 7 bases map to TRBD2. V lost 6 bases and J lost 5; bases outside the gene matches: 7. The germline gives CDR1 MDHEN, CDR2 SYDVKM. CDR3 length: 13 amino acids. The CDR3 is CASRGGGVDEQYF. CDR3 DNA sequence: TGTGCCAGCAGGGGGGGAGGGGTGGACGAGCAGTACTTC.

V usage is TRBV21-1 and J usage is TRBJ1-5. TRBV21-1 is a pseudogene locus. CDR3 length: 11 residues. CDR3 bases: TGTGCCAGCAGGCAAGGTCAGCCCCAGCATTTT. Encoded protein: CASRQGQPQHF.

The chain is built from TRBV7-9 and TRBJ1-5, with D hard to call. V lost 1 base and J 3 bases, leaving 10 bases between the germline ends. The CDR3 has 15 amino acids. Germline V gives CDR1 SEHNR, CDR2 FQNEAQ (reference sequence). The CDR3 bases are TGTGCCAGCAGCTTAGAGGGAGGGCCCAATCAGCCCCAGCATTTT. Protein product: CASSLEGGPNQPQHF.